Listed here are 11 T cell receptor beta chains from one sample, sequenced in a study of human T cells and chemical hapten exposure. Time point specified: patch test 2, 6 weeks after DPC sensitization. Treatment reported: therapeutic diphenylcyclopropenone sensitization with weekly scalp DPC. TCRdb called the RACE reads again in MiXCR, with one record for every CDR3 protein. The data show around 82,000 distinct CDR3 sequences, more than 6.5% seen once. The source material was whole blood, sampled in connection with sensitization to the hapten diphenylcyclopropenone (DPC). All receptors derive from a woman in her 30s with alopecia areata. Some clones in this sample may be carry-over from other donors' samples.

The V and J genes are TRBV5-1 and TRBJ2-1; the match to TRBD1 covers 7 bases. CDR1 and CDR2 (germline): SGHRS, YFSETQ. With 0 bases clipped from V and 4 bases from J, the junction kept 7 bases outside the gene matches. The CDR3 sequence is 16 residues long. DNA for the CDR3: TGCGCCAGCAGCTTGGCCATTGGGACAGTTTACAATGAGCAGTTCTTC. Encoded protein: CASSLAIGTVYNEQFF.

This chain links TRBV30 with TRBJ1-2, with no clear D. Trimming took off 2 bases at V and 4 bases at J, with 5 bases between the two ends. Germline V gives CDR1 GTSNPN, CDR2 SVGIG (reference sequence). This CDR3 contains 11 residues. The DNA of the CDR3 is TGTGCCTGGAGTCCCAGCTATGGCTACACCTTC. This translates into CAWSPSYGYTF.

This clonotype has more than one count but fewer than ten. The V gene is TRBV6-1, the J gene TRBJ2-4, with D tentatively TRBD1 (5 bases). Germline CDR1 reads MNHNS; CDR2 reads SASEGT. The germline V and J ends were trimmed by 6 bases and 0 bases, with 12 bases remaining between them. The CDR3 runs 15 residues. This CDR3 is CASSDRTSAKNIQYF. DNA of the CDR3: TGTGCCAGCAGCGACAGAACCTCAGCCAAAAACATTCAGTACTTC.

The chain joins TRBV5-1 to TRBJ2-3; D remains unclear. CDR1 is SGHRS and CDR2 is YFSETQ in the germline V gene. The germline V and J ends were trimmed by 0 bases and 0 bases, with 11 bases remaining between them. The CDR3 loop spans 16 amino acids. The CDR3 DNA is TGCGCCAGCAGCTTGGCCGTGTACTTTAGCACAGATACGCAGTATTTT. Translating gives CASSLAVYFSTDTQYF.

This clonotype was recorded at least ten times. Written as DNA, the CDR3 is TGTGCCAGCAGTAACGGACGGGACACTGAAGCTTTCTTT. Translated: CASSNGRDTEAFF. This rearrangement joins TRBV6-5 to TRBJ1-1; D call uncertain. V was trimmed by 5 bases and J by 3 bases, leaving 10 bases between them. The germline V gene encodes CDR1 MNHEY and CDR2 SVGAGI. This CDR3 contains 13 residues.

This clonotype was recorded at least ten times. CDR3 loop: CASSLELKGDTQYF. CDR3 bases: TGTGCCAGCAGCTTAGAGCTAAAAGGCGATACGCAGTATTTT. The rearrangement links TRBV7-3 to TRBJ2-3; D call uncertain. The V end was cut by 2 bases, the J end by 6 bases, with 12 bases between. The CDR3 consists of 14 residues. Germline values: CDR1 SGHTA, CDR2 FQGTGA.

The gene calls are TRBV20-1 and TRBJ1-6; D might be TRBD1 (6 bases). This CDR3 is 18 amino acids long. CDR1 DFQATT and CDR2 SNEGSKA come from the germline V gene (reference sequence). Trimming shortened V by 0 bases and J by 0 bases, and 15 bases separated the two germline ends. Here the CDR3 reads CSARDPSGDNSYNSPLHF. CDR3 DNA sequence: TGCAGTGCTAGAGATCCGAGTGGGGACAACTCCTATAATTCACCCCTCCACTTT.

Ten or more counts support this clonotype. The chain recombines TRBV11-3 with TRBJ2-7, with a tentative D call TRBD1 (5 bases). The length of the CDR3 is 14 residues. V shed 0 bases and J shed 7 bases, with 13 bases lying between them. CDR1 is SGHNT and CDR2 is YENEEA in the germline V gene. CDR3 DNA: TGTGCCAGCAGCTTAGATCAGGGCAGAGCGGAGCAGTACTTC. It encodes CASSLDQGRAEQYF.

The chain combines TRBV5-8 with TRBJ2-5; D call uncertain. Trimming took off 4 bases at V and 2 bases at J, with 6 bases between the two ends. This CDR3 comprises 12 residues. Germline CDR1 reads SGHTS; CDR2 reads YDEGEE. For the CDR3, the DNA is TGTGCCAGCAGCCCGGCTCAAGAGACCCAGTACTTC. Translated: CASSPAQETQYF.

This clonotype came up a few times. This chain joins TRBV29-1 and TRBJ2-5, with D uncertain. Per the germline V gene, CDR1 is SQVTM and CDR2 is ANQGSEA. V lost 6 bases and J lost 1, with 9 bases in between. This CDR3 has 12 residues. CDR3 DNA sequence: TGCAGCGTCACCCCCGGCCAAGAGACCCAGTACTTC. It translates to CSVTPGQETQYF.

This chain connects TRBV7-2 to TRBJ2-3; 12 bases match TRBD2. The CDR3 runs 16 residues. Germline trimming cut 3 bases from V and 3 bases from J; bases unmatched to any gene: 4. The germline V gene encodes CDR1 SGHTA and CDR2 FQGNSA. The CDR3, as DNA: TGTGCCAGCAGCTTTCTAGCGGGGGGGCAGACAGATACGCAGTATTTT. This translates into CASSFLAGGQTDTQYF.